The following is a TCR beta chain sequence with its context. The CDR3 is 11 amino acids. With 6 bases removed from V and 11 bases from J, the gap between germline ends came to 14 bases. The germline gives CDR1 DFQATT, CDR2 SNEGSKA (reference sequence). Clones were sequenced by immunoSEQ multiplex PCR, and TCRdb holds only the in-frame ones, with some missing. The sample has about 20,000 clones; approximately 85% are singletons. The data were obtained in a study of sequential checkpoint blockade in melanoma. Stated treatment: randomized to nivolumab then ipilimumab (arm A) or the reverse (arm B). PBMC sorting kept live CD3+CD8+ cells without CD19 or CD56.

Sequences were derived from CD8+ T cells sorted from blood (inferred from file names), sampled from a patient given nivolumab and ipilimumab in sequence. The clonotype was recovered from a human donor with melanoma. The V gene is TRBV20-1, the J gene TRBJ1-5; tentative D call: TRBD1 (5 bases). The CDR3 DNA sequence: TGCAGTGCCGGATTCCGGGACTCCCAGCATTTT. As protein: CSAGFRDSQHF.